This TCR beta chain appears in the sequencing data of a study of shared clonotypes between healthy human individuals. Regarding the study as a whole: When naive CD4 clonotypes were compared across a handful of donors, about 4.8% were shared.

The CDR3 runs to 16 residues. CDR1 and CDR2 from the germline V gene are SGHKS and YYEKEE (reference sequence). Trimming removed 4 bases from V and 1 base from J, with 17 bases in between. For this clone: What it recognizes is unknown.

Here immunoSEQ multiplex PCR was the method, and the copy in TCRdb shows in-frame clones only, minus some. The sample yields a few million clones, approximately 94% seen once. What was sequenced was naive CD4+ T cells sorted from blood. Subset defined: CD45RA+ positively selected. This chain joins TRBV5-5 and TRBJ1-1, with D tentatively TRBD1 (5 bases). The source is a man between 18 and 29 years old in good health. For the CDR3, the DNA is TGTGCCAGCAGCACCCGGGGGAGCCCCCAGAACACTGAAGCTTTCTTT. Its translation is CASSTRGSPQNTEAFF.